This T cell receptor (beta chain) was recovered during a study of T cells in localized non-small cell lung cancer. Study observations and caveats: Density of T cells in blood, when higher, went with longer overall survival. Uninvolved adjacent lung showed higher T cell clonality than tumor. Sequencing was restricted to one tumor region; therefore, heterogeneity remains possible. A median of about 60 of the top 100 tumor clones appeared in adjacent lung, which was paired and uninvolved.

Profiling relied on immunoSEQ multiplex PCR, and the TCRdb table lists in-frame clones only, not all of them. There are around 25,000 clones in the sample; approximately 90% occur only once, and roughly 2.6% lies in the top ten. From germline, CDR1 is SGDLS and CDR2 YYNGEE. V was trimmed by 2 bases and J by 6 bases, leaving 12 bases between them. The CDR3 covers 14 residues. Comments on this clone: Its antigen is still unknown.

The origin of this receptor is a woman aged 40 to 75 with stage I lung adenocarcinoma. Source: peripheral blood, taken before any cancer treatment. This rearrangement joins TRBV9 to TRBJ2-1, with D possibly TRBD1 on 6 matching bases. The chain's CDR3 is CASSVDSPPNEQFF. As DNA, the CDR3 is TGTGCCAGCAGCGTGGACAGTCCCCCCAATGAGCAGTTCTTC.